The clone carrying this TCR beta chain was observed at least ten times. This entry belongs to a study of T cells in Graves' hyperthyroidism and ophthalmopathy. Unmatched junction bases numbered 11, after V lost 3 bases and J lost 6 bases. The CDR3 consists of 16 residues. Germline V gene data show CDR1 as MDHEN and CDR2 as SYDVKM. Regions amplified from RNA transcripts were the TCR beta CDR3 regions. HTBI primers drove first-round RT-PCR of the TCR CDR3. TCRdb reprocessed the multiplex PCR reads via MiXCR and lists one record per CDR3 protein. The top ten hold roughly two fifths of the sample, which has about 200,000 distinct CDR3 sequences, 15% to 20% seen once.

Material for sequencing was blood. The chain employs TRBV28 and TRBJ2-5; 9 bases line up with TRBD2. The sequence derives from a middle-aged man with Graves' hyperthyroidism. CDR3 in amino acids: CASSFLSGGIGKTQYF. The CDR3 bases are TGTGCCAGCAGTTTCCTGAGCGGGGGGATAGGAAAGACCCAGTACTTC.